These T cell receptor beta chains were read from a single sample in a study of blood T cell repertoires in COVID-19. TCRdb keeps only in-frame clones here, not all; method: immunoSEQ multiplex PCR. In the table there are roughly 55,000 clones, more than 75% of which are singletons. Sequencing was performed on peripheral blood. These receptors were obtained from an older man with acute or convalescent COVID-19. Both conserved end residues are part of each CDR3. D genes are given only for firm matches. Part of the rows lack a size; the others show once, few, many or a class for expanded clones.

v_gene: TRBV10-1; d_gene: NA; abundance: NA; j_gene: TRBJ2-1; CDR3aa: CAIPWRTGSYNEQFF; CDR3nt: TGCGCCATACCCTGGCGGACTGGATCCTACAATGAGCAGTTCTTC
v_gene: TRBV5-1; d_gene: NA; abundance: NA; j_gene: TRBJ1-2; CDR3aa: CASSLGGGEEYGYTF; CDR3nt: TGCGCCAGCAGCTTGGGAGGTGGGGAGGAGTATGGCTACACCTTC
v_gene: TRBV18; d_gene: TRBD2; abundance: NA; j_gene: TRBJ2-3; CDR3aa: CASSPSGGAGDTQYF; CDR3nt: TGTGCCAGCTCCCCAAGCGGGGGGGCCGGAGATACGCAGTATTTT
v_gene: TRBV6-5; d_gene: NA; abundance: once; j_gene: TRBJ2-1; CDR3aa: CASSYSIPGSYNEQFF; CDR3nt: TGTGCCAGCAGTTACTCGATTCCAGGATCCTACAATGAGCAGTTCTTC
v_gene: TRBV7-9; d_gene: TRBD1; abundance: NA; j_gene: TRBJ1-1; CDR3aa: CASSPGQGQKF; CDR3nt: TGTGCCAGCAGCCCCGGACAGGGGCAGAAATTT
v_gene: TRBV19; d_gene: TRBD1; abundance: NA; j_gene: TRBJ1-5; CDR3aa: CASSRDRTGQPQHF; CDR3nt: TGTGCCAGTAGTAGGGACAGGACGGGTCAGCCCCAGCATTTT
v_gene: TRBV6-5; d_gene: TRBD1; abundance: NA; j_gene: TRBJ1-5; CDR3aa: CASRPGTGEDQPQHF; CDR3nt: TGTGCCAGCAGACCGGGGACAGGGGAAGATCAGCCCCAGCATTTT
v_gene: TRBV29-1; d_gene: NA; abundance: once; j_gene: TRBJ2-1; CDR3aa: CSVARLTQRASYNEQFF; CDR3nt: TGCAGCGTTGCCCGACTTACCCAGCGGGCCTCCTACAATGAGCAGTTCTTC
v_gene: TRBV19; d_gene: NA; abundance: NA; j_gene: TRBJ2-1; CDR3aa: CASSIRGGGGNEQFF; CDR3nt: TGTGCCAGTAGTATCCGGGGAGGTGGGGGCAATGAGCAGTTCTTC
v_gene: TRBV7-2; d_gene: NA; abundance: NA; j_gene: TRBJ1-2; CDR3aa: CASSPRQGNYGYTF; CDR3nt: TGTGCCAGCAGCCCACGGCAGGGTAACTATGGCTACACCTTC
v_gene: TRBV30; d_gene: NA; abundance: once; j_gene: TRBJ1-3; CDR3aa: CAWSVQGVGNTIYF; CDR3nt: TGTGCCTGGAGTGTACAAGGGGTGGGAAACACCATATATTTT
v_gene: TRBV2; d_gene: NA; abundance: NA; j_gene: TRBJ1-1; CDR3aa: CASSSGRGATEAFF; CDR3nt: TGTGCCAGCAGTTCAGGGAGGGGGGCCACTGAAGCTTTCTTT
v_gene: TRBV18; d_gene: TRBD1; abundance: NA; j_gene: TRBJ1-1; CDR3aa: CASSPPTGDRDTEAFF; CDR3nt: TGTGCCAGCTCACCACCCACCGGGGACAGGGACACTGAAGCTTTCTTT
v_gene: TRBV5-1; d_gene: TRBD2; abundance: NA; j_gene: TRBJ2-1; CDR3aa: CASSEREGPHEQFF; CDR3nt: TGCGCCAGCAGCGAGCGGGAGGGCCCACATGAGCAGTTCTTC
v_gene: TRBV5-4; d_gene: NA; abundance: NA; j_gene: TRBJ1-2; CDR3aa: CASSKSGGLDYGYTF; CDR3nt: TGTGCCAGCAGCAAAAGCGGGGGGCTTGACTATGGCTACACCTTC
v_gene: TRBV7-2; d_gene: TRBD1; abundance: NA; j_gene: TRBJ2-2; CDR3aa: CASSPTGTNTGELFF; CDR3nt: TGTGCCAGCAGCCCGACAGGGACGAACACCGGGGAGCTGTTTTTT
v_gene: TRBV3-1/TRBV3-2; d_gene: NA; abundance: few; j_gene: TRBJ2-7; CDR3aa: CASSQFLGAGQYF; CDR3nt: TGTGCCAGCAGCCAATTTTTAGGTGCGGGGCAGTACTTC
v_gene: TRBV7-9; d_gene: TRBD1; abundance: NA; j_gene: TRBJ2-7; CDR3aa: CASSLEGQGEQYF; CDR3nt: TGTGCCAGCAGCTTAGAGGGACAGGGCGAGCAGTACTTC
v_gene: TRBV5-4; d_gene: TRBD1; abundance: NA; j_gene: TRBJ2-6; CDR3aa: CASSGPGTGVGPGANVLTF; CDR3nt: TGTGCCAGCAGCGGACCCGGGACAGGGGTTGGCCCTGGGGCCAACGTCCTGACTTTC
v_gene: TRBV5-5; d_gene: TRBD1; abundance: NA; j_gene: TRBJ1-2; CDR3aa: CASSAPSDREYYGYTF; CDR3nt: TGTGCCAGCAGCGCCCCCAGCGACAGGGAGTACTATGGCTACACCTTC
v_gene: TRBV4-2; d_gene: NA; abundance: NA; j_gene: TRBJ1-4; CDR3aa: CASSQETLSTNEKLFF; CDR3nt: TGTGCCAGCAGCCAGGAGACCCTATCAACTAATGAAAAACTGTTTTTT
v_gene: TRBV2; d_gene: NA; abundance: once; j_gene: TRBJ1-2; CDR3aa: CASKSSAGDNYGYTF; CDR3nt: TGTGCCAGCAAATCTTCGGCGGGGGATAACTATGGCTACACCTTC
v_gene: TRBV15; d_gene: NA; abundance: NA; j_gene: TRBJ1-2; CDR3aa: CATSRDGGKYYGYTF; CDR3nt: TGTGCCACCAGCAGAGATGGAGGGAAGTACTATGGCTACACCTTC
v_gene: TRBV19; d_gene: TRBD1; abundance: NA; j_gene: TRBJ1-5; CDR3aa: CASGQGRGNQPQHF; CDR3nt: TGTGCCAGTGGACAGGGCAGGGGCAATCAGCCCCAGCATTTT
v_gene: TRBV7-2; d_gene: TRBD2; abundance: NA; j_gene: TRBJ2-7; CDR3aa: CASSHPSSGSLYEQYF; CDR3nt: TGTGCCAGCAGCCATCCATCTAGCGGGAGTCTCTACGAGCAGTACTTC
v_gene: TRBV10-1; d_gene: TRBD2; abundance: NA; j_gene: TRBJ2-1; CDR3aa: CASSLAGYNEQFF; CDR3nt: TGCGCCAGCAGTCTAGCGGGGTACAATGAGCAGTTCTTC
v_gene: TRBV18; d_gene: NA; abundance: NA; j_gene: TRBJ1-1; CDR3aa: CASSFTRGTEAFF; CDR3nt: TGTGCCAGCTCCTTCACCAGGGGAACTGAAGCTTTCTTT
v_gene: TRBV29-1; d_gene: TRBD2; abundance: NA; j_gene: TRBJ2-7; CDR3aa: CSVELADLSHEQYF; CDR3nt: TGCAGCGTTGAGCTAGCGGACTTAAGTCACGAGCAGTACTTC
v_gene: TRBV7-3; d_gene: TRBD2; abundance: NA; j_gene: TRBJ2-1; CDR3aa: CASSLSPTSGSEQFF; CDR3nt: TGTGCCAGCAGCTTATCCCCGACTAGCGGGAGTGAGCAGTTCTTC
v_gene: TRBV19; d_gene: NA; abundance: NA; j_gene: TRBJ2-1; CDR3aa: CASSNRESSYNEQFF; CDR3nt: TGTGCCAGTAGTAACCGGGAGAGCTCCTACAATGAGCAGTTCTTC
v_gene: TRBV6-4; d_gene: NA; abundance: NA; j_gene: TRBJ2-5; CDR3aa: CASIGGGGSETQYF; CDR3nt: TGTGCCAGCATAGGGGGAGGGGGTTCAGAGACCCAGTACTTC
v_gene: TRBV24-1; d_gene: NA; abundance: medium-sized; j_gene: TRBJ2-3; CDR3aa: CATSDQDSRGADTQYF; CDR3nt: TGTGCCACCAGTGATCAGGACTCCCGTGGGGCAGATACGCAGTATTTT
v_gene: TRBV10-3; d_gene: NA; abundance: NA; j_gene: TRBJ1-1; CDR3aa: CAISQNAEAFF; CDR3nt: TGTGCCATCAGCCAGAACGCCGAAGCTTTCTTT
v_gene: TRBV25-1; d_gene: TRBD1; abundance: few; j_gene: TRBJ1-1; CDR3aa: CASSESVRGPNTEAFF; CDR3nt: TGTGCCAGCAGTGAATCGGTCAGGGGGCCTAACACTGAAGCTTTCTTT
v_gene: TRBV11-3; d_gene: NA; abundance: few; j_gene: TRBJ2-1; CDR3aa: CASSLVGDEQFF; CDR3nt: TGTGCCAGCAGCTTAGTCGGAGATGAGCAGTTCTTC
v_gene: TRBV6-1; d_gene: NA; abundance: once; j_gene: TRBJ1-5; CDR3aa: CASSEKGGPNQPQHF; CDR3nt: TGTGCCAGCAGTGAAAAGGGGGGGCCGAATCAGCCCCAGCATTTT
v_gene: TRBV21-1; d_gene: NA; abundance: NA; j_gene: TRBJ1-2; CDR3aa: CASSNRVSYGYTF; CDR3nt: TGTGCCAGCAGCAACAGGGTGTCCTATGGCTACACCTTC
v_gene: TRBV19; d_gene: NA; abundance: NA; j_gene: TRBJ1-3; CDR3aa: CATSGRGSANTIYF; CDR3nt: TGTGCCACCAGTGGCAGGGGAAGCGCTAACACCATATATTTT
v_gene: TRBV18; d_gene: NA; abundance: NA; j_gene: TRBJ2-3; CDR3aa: CASSPPRDSGTDTQYF; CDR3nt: TGTGCCAGCTCACCACCTAGGGACAGCGGGACAGATACGCAGTATTTT
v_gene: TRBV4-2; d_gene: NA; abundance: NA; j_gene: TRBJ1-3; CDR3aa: CASSPGGAGSGNTIYF; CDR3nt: TGTGCCAGCAGCCCCGGAGGGGCAGGCTCTGGAAACACCATATATTTT
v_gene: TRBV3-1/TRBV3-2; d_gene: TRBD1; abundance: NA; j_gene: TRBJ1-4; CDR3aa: CASSHNRGRGEKLFF; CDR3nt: TGTGCCAGCAGCCATAACAGGGGGCGCGGAGAAAAACTGTTTTTT
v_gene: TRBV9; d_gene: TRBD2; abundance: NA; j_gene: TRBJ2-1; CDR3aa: CASSVALAGGPYNEQFF; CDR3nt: TGTGCCAGCAGCGTAGCGCTAGCGGGAGGGCCCTACAATGAGCAGTTCTTC
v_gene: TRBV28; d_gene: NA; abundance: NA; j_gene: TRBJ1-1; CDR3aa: CASSLLGENTEAFF; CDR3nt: TGTGCCAGCAGTTTACTGGGAGAGAACACTGAAGCTTTCTTT
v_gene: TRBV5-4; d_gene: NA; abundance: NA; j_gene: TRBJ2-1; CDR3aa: CASSLAAGGNYNEQFF; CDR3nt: TGTGCCAGCAGCTTGGCGGCCGGGGGTAACTACAATGAGCAGTTCTTC
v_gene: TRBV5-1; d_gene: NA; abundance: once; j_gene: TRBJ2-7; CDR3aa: CASSSQLGGGMYEQYF; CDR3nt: TGCGCCAGCAGCTCCCAATTGGGAGGAGGTATGTACGAGCAGTACTTC
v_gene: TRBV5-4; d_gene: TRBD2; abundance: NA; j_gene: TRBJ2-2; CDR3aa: CASSWTRDTGELFF; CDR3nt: TGTGCCAGCAGCTGGACTAGGGACACCGGGGAGCTGTTTTTT
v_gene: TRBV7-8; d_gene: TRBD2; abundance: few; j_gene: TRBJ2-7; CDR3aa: CASSRGVAGDTGAYEQYF; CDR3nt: TGTGCCAGCAGCCGTGGTGTAGCGGGGGATACAGGGGCCTACGAGCAGTACTTC
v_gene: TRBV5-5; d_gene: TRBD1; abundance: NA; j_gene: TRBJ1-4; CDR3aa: CASSLTGAVNEKLFF; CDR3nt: TGTGCCAGCAGCTTGACAGGGGCGGTTAATGAAAAACTGTTTTTT
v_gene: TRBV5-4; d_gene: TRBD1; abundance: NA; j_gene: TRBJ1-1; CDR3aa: CASSLERTGGRFGTEAFF; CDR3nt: TGTGCCAGCAGCTTGGAGCGGACAGGGGGCAGGTTTGGCACTGAAGCTTTCTTT
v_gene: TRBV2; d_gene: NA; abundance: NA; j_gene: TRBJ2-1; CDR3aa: CASREGGDNEQFF; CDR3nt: TGTGCCAGCAGGGAAGGGGGGGACAATGAGCAGTTCTTC
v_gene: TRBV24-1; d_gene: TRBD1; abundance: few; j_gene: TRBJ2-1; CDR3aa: CATSDSGTGLVVEQFF; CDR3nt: TGTGCCACCAGTGATTCGGGGACAGGGTTGGTGGTCGAGCAGTTCTTC
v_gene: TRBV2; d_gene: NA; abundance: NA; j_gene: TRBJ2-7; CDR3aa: CASSLGSEQYF; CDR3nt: TGTGCCAGCAGTTTGGGGAGTGAGCAGTACTTC
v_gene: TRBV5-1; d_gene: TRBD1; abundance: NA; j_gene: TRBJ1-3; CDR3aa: CASSSTGAASGNTIYF; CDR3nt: TGCGCCAGCAGCTCGACAGGGGCTGCCTCTGGAAACACCATATATTTT
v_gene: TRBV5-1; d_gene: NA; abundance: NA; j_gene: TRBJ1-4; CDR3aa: CASSGGDPNEKLFF; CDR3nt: TGCGCCAGCAGCGGAGGGGACCCTAATGAAAAACTGTTTTTT
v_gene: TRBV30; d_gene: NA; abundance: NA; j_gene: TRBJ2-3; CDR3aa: CAWREKGSGDTQYF; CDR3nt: TGTGCCTGGAGGGAGAAGGGGTCAGGAGATACGCAGTATTTT